This T cell receptor beta chain was sequenced for a study of early T cells in non-severe SARS-CoV-2 infection (dated by TCRdb to the early 2020s). Regarding the research as a whole: Bulk RNA from unsorted whole blood was used for TCR sequencing, so alpha and beta chains could not be paired. Broader findings and caveats from the paper: Matching against VDJdb was skewed toward anti-spike CD8 responses, likely underestimated virus-specific expansions, and missed private and CD4 specificities.

Counted from cysteine to phenylalanine, this CDR3 has 13 amino acids. Left in the record is the CDR3 DNA by itself, 39 bases read in frame from the first base. V ends up 4 bases short and J 12 bases short, with an unmatched junction base count of 12. A case-control design nested within a healthcare worker cohort in London, UK, was used, with weekly nasopharyngeal swab PCR tests and blood sampling performed. Between 23 and 31 March 2020, the week of the UK lockdown, healthcare workers were enrolled and then followed up weekly for as long as 16 weeks. Libraries came from 5' RACE. TCRdb shows the sequencer as NextSeq 500. Unique molecular identifiers were attached to individual cDNA molecules in the TCR library protocol so that sequencing error and PCR bias could be corrected. TCR alpha and beta chains were both sequenced, and the abundances of alpha and beta sequences in each sample were closely correlated with each other. Per the source publication's procedure: Decombinator V4 was used to annotate the V gene, J gene and CDR3 of the TCR sequences. TCRs were defined as expanded if a significant change between any two time points was detected under a Poisson model with p below 0.0001. TCR abundances were normalised to the total number of TCRs sequenced in each sample and reported as counts per million. MAIT TCRs were defined by TRAV1-2 paired with TRAJ12, TRAJ20 or TRAJ33, and iNKT TCRs by TRAV10 paired with TRAJ18. VDJdb, accessed 1 November 2021, was searched for CMV, EBV and SARS-CoV-2 annotated TCRs, excluding TCRs annotated for multiple antigens. TCRdb took the public reads, trimmed them with fastp at Q25, ran MiXCR for clone calling and kept in-frame beta chains. Merged by CDR3 protein, the rows form single entries marked with the most common genes and DNA. What appears here as the V and J calls and clone size reflects TCRdb's work, not the paper's. The sample table lists tens of thousands of distinct CDR3 sequences, about an eighth of them with a count of one. The ten largest clones add up to around 3% of the sample.

This clonotype has at least ten counts. Its antigen is unknown. No base-level quality is on record; no much larger clone is a single base apart. In this chain, TRBV12-3 or TRBV12-4 is recombined with TRBJ2-7; the central 7 bases match TRBD1. Sequenced input: whole blood. This TCR came from an adult who was a healthcare worker with PCR-confirmed SARS-CoV-2 infection or an uninfected control (not recorded which). CDR3 sequence: CASSSSTGVHPYF. The nucleotide sequence reads as follows: TGTGCCAGCAGTTCGAGCACAGGGGTTCATCCGTACTTC.